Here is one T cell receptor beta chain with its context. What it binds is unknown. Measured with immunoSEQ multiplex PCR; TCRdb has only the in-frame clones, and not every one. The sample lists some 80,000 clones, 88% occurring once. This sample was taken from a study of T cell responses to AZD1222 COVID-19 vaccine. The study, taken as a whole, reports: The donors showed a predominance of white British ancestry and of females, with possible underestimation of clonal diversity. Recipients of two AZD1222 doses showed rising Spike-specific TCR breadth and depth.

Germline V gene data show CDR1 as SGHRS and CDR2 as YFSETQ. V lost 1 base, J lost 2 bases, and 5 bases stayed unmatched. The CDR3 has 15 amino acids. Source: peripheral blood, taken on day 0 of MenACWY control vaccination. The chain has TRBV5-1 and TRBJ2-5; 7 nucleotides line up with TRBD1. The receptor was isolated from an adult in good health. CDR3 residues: CASSLKAGGQETQYF. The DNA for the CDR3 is TGCGCCAGCAGCTTGAAGGCAGGGGGACAAGAGACCCAGTACTTC. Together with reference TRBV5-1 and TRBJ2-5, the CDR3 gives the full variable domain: KAGVTQTPRYLIKTRGQQVTLSCSPISGHRSVSWYQQTPGQGLQFLFEYFSETQRNKGNFPGRFSGRQFSNSRSEMNVSTLELGDSALYLCASSLKAGGQETQYFGPGTRLLVL.